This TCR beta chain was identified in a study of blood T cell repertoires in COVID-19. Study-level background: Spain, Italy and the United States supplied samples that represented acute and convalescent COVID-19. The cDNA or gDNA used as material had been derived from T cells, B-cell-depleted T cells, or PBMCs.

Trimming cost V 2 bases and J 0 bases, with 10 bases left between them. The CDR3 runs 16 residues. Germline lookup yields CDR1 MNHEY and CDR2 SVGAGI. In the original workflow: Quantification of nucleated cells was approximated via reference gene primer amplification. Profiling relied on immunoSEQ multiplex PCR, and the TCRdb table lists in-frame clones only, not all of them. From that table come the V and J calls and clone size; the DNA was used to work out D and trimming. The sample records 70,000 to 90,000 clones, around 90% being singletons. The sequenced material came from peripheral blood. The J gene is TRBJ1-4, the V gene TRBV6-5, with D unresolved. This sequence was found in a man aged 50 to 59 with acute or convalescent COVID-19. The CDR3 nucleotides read TGTGCCAGCAGTTACCAGACACCTGCAACTAATGAAAAACTGTTTTTT. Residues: CASSYQTPATNEKLFF.